This entry lists 20 T cell receptor beta chains sequenced from one sample in a study of a mutant IDH1 vaccine in newly diagnosed glioma. Time point here: baseline, week 1 (first vaccination visit). As to treatment: pre-vaccination baseline after standard-of-care therapy. Generated by immunoSEQ multiplex PCR, the TCRdb table keeps only in-frame clones and is missing some. This table has about 96,000 clones, around 77% appearing once. Sequenced here: PBMCs, sampled from a glioma patient treated with radiotherapy, temozolomide or both. These receptors all come from a man aged 40-50 years with glioma.

V gene TRBV19 combines with J gene TRBJ2-5; D gene ambiguous. The length of the CDR3 is 11 residues. V shed 6 bases and J shed 2 bases, with 4 bases lying between them. Germline values: CDR1 LNHDA, CDR2 SQIVND (reference sequence). Here the CDR3 DNA reads TGTGCCAGTAGGGGGCAAGAGACCCAGTACTTC. The encoded protein is CASRGQETQYF.

The rearrangement uses TRBV29-1 and TRBJ1-5, with 7 bases fitting TRBD1. Germline CDR1 and CDR2: SQVTM and ANQGSEA. V was pared by 7 bases and J by 7 bases, with 10 bases of the junction left unmatched. The CDR3 totals 13 residues. The CDR3 sequence is CSARDSSWQPQHF. The CDR3 nucleotides are TGCAGCGCCCGGGACAGTTCATGGCAGCCCCAGCATTTT.

J is TRBJ2-2 and V is TRBV5-1; D perhaps matches TRBD2 (5 bases). The CDR3 totals 15 residues. V was cut by 1 base and J by 2 bases, with 9 bases left in between. Germline loops: CDR1 SGHRS, CDR2 YFSETQ. Here the CDR3 reads CASSLKAANTGELFF. The DNA of the CDR3 is TGCGCCAGCAGCTTGAAAGCGGCCAACACCGGGGAGCTGTTTTTT.

The J gene is TRBJ1-1, the V gene TRBV4-3; D remains ambiguous. Germline CDR1 reads LGHNA; CDR2 reads YSLEER. This CDR3 is 17 amino acids long. V was pared by 0 bases and J by 1 base, with 15 bases between. The CDR3 loop is CASSQDAPPLWNTEAFF. For the CDR3, the DNA is TGCGCCAGCAGCCAAGACGCCCCCCCCTTATGGAACACTGAAGCTTTCTTT.

This clone was counted once. The chain uses TRBV6-5 and TRBJ1-1, with 8 bases that match TRBD1. The CDR3 length is 15 residues. CDR1 is MNHEY and CDR2 is SVGAGI in the germline V gene. V lost 7 bases to trimming and J lost 5 bases; unmatched junction nucleotides: 12. The CDR3 region has the DNA TGTGCCAGCACCCTATCCCAGGGGGCGCGGACTGAAGCTTTCTTT. Translated: CASTLSQGARTEAFF.

V gene TRBV7-2 combines with J gene TRBJ1-3; TRBD1 is a possible D gene (6 bases). There are 14 residues in the CDR3. V was pared by 2 bases and J by 6 bases, with 11 bases between. Per the germline V gene, CDR1 is SGHTA and CDR2 is FQGNSA. DNA of the CDR3: TGTGCCAGCAGCTTAAAAGCAGGGGTAAACACCATATATTTT. This sequence encodes CASSLKAGVNTIYF.

The gene calls are TRBV7-6 and TRBJ1-1; unclear D gene. The germline V gene encodes CDR1 SGHVS and CDR2 FNYEAQ. V was trimmed by 0 bases and J by 2 bases, leaving 10 bases between them. The length of the CDR3 is 15 residues. The CDR3 nucleotides are TGTGCCAGCAGCTTAGCAATGGATACCAACACTGAAGCTTTCTTT. It translates to CASSLAMDTNTEAFF.

The chain couples TRBV4-3 to TRBJ2-7, with D possibly being TRBD1 or TRBD2 (5 bases each). V shed 6 bases and J shed 4 bases, with 13 bases lying between them. CDR3 length equals 13 residues. Germline loops: CDR1 LGHNA, CDR2 YSLEER. The CDR3 DNA reads TGCGCCAGCAGGCACCCGGGACGATACGAGCAGTACTTC. Protein sequence: CASRHPGRYEQYF.

This clone was picked up one time. The J gene is TRBJ2-7, the V gene TRBV7-8, with D maybe TRBD2 (5 bases). The ends were cut back, 2 bases at V and 0 bases at J, with 14 bases in the middle. The CDR3 totals 16 residues. In germline, CDR1 is SGHVS, CDR2 FQNEAQ. CDR3 amino acids: CASSLYPSYRSYEQYF. The CDR3, as DNA: TGTGCCAGCAGCTTATACCCTAGCTACCGCTCCTACGAGCAGTACTTC.

The J gene is TRBJ1-2, the V gene TRBV5-4, with D unclear. V was shortened by 0 bases and J by 0 bases, with 9 bases between the two germline ends. The CDR3 totals 15 residues. Germline CDR1 and CDR2: SGHNT and YYREEE (reference sequence). The CDR3 DNA sequence: TGTGCCAGCAGCTTGGACAGCCGTTCTAACTATGGCTACACCTTC. Translated: CASSLDSRSNYGYTF.

This clone was seen a handful of times. The chain has TRBV10-1 and TRBJ1-3, with 8 bases fitting TRBD1. The junction had 12 bases not matched to a gene; V was cut back by 7 bases and J by 4 bases. The CDR3 spans 16 residues. Germline values: CDR1 WNHNN, CDR2 SYGVQD (reference sequence). Written as DNA, the CDR3 is TGCGCCAGCACCGGAGTCGGACAGGGAGCAGGAAACACCATATATTTT. Translating gives CASTGVGQGAGNTIYF.

This clone appeared a few times. J is TRBJ1-2 and V is TRBV29-1, with TRBD1 matching over 7 bases. Germline values: CDR1 SQVTM, CDR2 ANQGSEA. The CDR3 is 13 residues long. The junction had 5 bases not matched to a gene; V was cut back by 7 bases and J by 0 bases. This CDR3 is CSASTGTNYGYTF. CDR3 coding DNA: TGCAGCGCCTCGACAGGGACTAACTATGGCTACACCTTC.

This chain links TRBV6-5 with TRBJ2-7; tentatively, D is TRBD1 (6 bases). The CDR3 loop spans 14 amino acids. The ends were cut back, 0 bases at V and 3 bases at J, with 9 bases in the middle. The germline V gene has CDR1 MNHEY and CDR2 SVGAGI. The CDR3: CASSYSGHGYEQYF. The CDR3, as DNA: TGTGCCAGCAGTTACTCGGGACATGGCTACGAGCAGTACTTC.

The chain joins TRBV19 to TRBJ2-3, with 13 positions matching TRBD2. Germline V lookup: CDR1 LNHDA, CDR2 SQIVND (reference sequence). CDR3 length: 15 amino acids. The junction had 3 bases not matched to a gene; V was cut back by 8 bases and J by 1 base. CDR3 sequence: CASGTSGMGTDTQYF. CDR3 in DNA: TGTGCCAGTGGGACTAGCGGGATGGGCACAGATACGCAGTATTTT.

About this clone: One end of the junction fails to match germline, which may point to a read error. V and J are TRBV7-8 and TRBJ2-7; TRBD2 matches at 8 bases. The germline gives CDR1 SGHVS, CDR2 FQNEAQ. The CDR3 spans 16 residues. In DNA form, the CDR3 reads TGTGCCAGCAGCTTAACACTAGCGGAAAGCTCCTACGAGCGGTACTTC. As protein: CASSLTLAESSYERYF.

This sequence joins TRBV30 and TRBJ1-6; D might be TRBD1 (5 bases). Trimming took off 4 bases at V and 5 bases at J, with 12 bases between the two ends. The V gene's germline CDR1 is GTSNPN and CDR2 SVGIG (reference sequence). The CDR3 is 14 residues long. The CDR3 nucleotides read TGTGCCTGGAATCCGGGACTGAATAATTCACCCCTCCACTTT. It is translated as CAWNPGLNNSPLHF.

V is TRBV4-1 and J is TRBJ2-7; the match to TRBD1 covers 8 bases. Germline values: CDR1 MGHRA, CDR2 YSYEKL. This CDR3 comprises 14 residues. V lost 5 bases to trimming and J lost 2 bases; unmatched junction nucleotides: 5. This CDR3 reads CASSASGQAYEQYF. The CDR3 DNA reads TGCGCCAGCAGCGCTTCGGGACAGGCCTACGAGCAGTACTTC.

On this clone: The junction departs from germline at one end; a sequencing error may be responsible. The rearrangement joins TRBV7-7 to TRBJ2-3, with 9 bases fitting TRBD2. The CDR3 length is 15 residues. Per germline, CDR1 SSHAT and CDR2 FNYEAQ (reference sequence). Written as DNA, the CDR3 is TGTGCTAGCAGCTTAGGTAGCGGGAGAACAGATACGCAGTATTTT. Amino acids: CASSLGSGRTDTQYF. The variable domain in full, with the rest retrieved from reference TRBV7-7 and TRBJ2-3, is GAGVSQSPRYKVTKRGQDVTLRCDPISSHATLYWYQQALGQGPEFLTYFNYEAQPDKSGLPSDRFSAERPEGSISTLTIQRTEQRDSAMYRCASSLGSGRTDTQYFGPGTRLTVL.

This chain links TRBV7-9 with TRBJ1-5, with a possible D match to TRBD1 (5 bases). Germline values: CDR1 SEHNR, CDR2 FQNEAQ (reference sequence). The CDR3 is 13 residues long. V was clipped by 8 bases and J by 4 bases, with 12 bases between them. The CDR3 sequence is CASGMGENQPQHF. In DNA form, the CDR3 reads TGTGCCAGCGGGATGGGGGAAAATCAGCCCCAGCATTTT.

The V gene is TRBV28, the J gene TRBJ1-1, with TRBD1 as a possible D gene (6 bases). Germline-derived CDR1 and CDR2 are MDHEN and SYDVKM. This CDR3 region has 14 residues. V lost 8 bases and J 4 bases, leaving 17 bases between the germline ends. The DNA of the CDR3 is TGTGCCAGCTTACAGGGTATGGGATTCACTGAAGCTTTCTTT. This encodes CASLQGMGFTEAFF.